This entry lists 22 T cell receptor beta chains sequenced from one sample in a study of immune cell composition in non-small cell lung cancer. Clones were read by immunoSEQ multiplex PCR, and TCRdb kept only the in-frame ones, dropping some. The sample has thousands of clones, more than 65% seen once. The sample taken for sequencing was lung tumor tissue. These TCRs come from a human donor with non-small cell lung cancer.

This chain joins TRBV6-6 and TRBJ1-2; 9 nucleotides align to TRBD1. Trimming removed 4 bases from V and 3 bases from J; junction bases left unmatched: 6. This CDR3 has 15 amino acids. Germline V CDR1 and CDR2: MNHNY, SVGAGI (reference sequence). The DNA for the CDR3 is TGTGCCAGCAGTTCCCAGGGACAGGGACACTATGGCTACACCTTC. It is translated as CASSSQGQGHYGYTF.

The chain recombines TRBV11-3 with TRBJ1-1, with D uncertain. The CDR3 is made up of 14 amino acids. CDR1 is SGHNT and CDR2 is YENEEA in the germline V gene. Trimming cost V 5 bases and J 0 bases, with 10 bases left between them. As DNA, the CDR3 is TGTGCCAGCAGCGCGCGGACTGTGAACACTGAAGCTTTCTTT. It is translated as CASSARTVNTEAFF.

The chain couples TRBV5-1 to TRBJ1-1, with 9 positions matching TRBD1. Per the germline V gene, CDR1 is SGHRS and CDR2 is YFSETQ. The ends lost 4 bases at V and 4 bases at J; junction bases unmatched: 8. There are 15 residues in the CDR3. For the CDR3, the DNA is TGCGCCAGCAGCGTACAGGGGGCCTTCGGCACTGAAGCTTTCTTT. This codes for CASSVQGAFGTEAFF.

This chain uses TRBV19 with TRBJ2-7, with D perhaps matching TRBD2 (6 bases). The CDR3 runs 12 residues. V lost 8 bases and J 2 bases, leaving 10 bases between the germline ends. Germline CDR1 LNHDA, CDR2 SQIVND (reference sequence). The CDR3 DNA follows: TGTGCCAGTCTTAGCGGACCCTACGAGCAGTACTTC. Amino acids: CASLSGPYEQYF.

The chain couples TRBV29-1 to TRBJ2-1; 7 bases agree with TRBD1. The CDR3 contains 13 residues. After removal of 4 bases from V and 4 bases from J, the junction contained 4 bases not matched to a gene. The V gene's germline CDR1 is SQVTM and CDR2 ANQGSEA. Written as DNA, the CDR3 is TGCAGCGTTGCGGGACAGATTTACAATGAGCAGTTCTTC. Amino acids: CSVAGQIYNEQFF.

This clone was counted once. The V call is TRBV16, the J call TRBJ1-2; 7 positions match TRBD1. The CDR3 length is 14 residues. The germline CDR1 and CDR2 sequences are KGHSY and FQNENV. The V and J ends lost 4 bases and 4 bases, in that order; junction bases with no gene match: 6. The DNA for the CDR3 is TGTGCCAGCAGCCTCGAGACAGGGCTCTATGGCTACACCTTC. Translation: CASSLETGLYGYTF.

The CDR3 here is CASSPSGSGGSYEQYF. CDR3 DNA: TGTGCCAGCAGCCCCTCTGGGTCGGGGGGCTCCTACGAGCAGTACTTC. The rearrangement uses TRBV4-2 and TRBJ2-7; TRBD2 matches 7 bases. The CDR3 contains 16 residues. With 4 bases clipped from V and 0 bases from J, the junction kept 9 bases outside the gene matches. Germline V gene data show CDR1 as LGHNA and CDR2 as YNFKEQ.

The chain links TRBV4-3 to TRBJ1-4; no clear D gene. The CDR3 loop spans 17 amino acids. V was cut by 0 bases and J by 1 base, with 12 bases left in between. The germline gives CDR1 LGHNA, CDR2 YSLEER. The CDR3 loop is CASSQDLPGGTNEKLFF. In DNA form, the CDR3 reads TGCGCCAGCAGCCAAGATCTCCCGGGAGGAACTAATGAAAAACTGTTTTTT.

The V and J genes are TRBV11-2 and TRBJ2-7, with D uncertain. V lost 5 bases, J lost 0 bases, and 5 bases lay in between. The germline V gene has CDR1 SGHAT and CDR2 FQNNGV. The CDR3 sequence is 12 residues long. The CDR3 nucleotides read TGTGCCAGCAGCCTGAGCTCCTACGAGCAGTACTTC. Its protein product is CASSLSSYEQYF.

The chain links TRBV4-1 to TRBJ2-1; D call uncertain. Germline loops: CDR1 MGHRA, CDR2 YSYEKL. V shed 0 bases and J shed 2 bases, with 11 bases lying between them. This CDR3 is 16 amino acids long. Written as DNA, the CDR3 is TGCGCCAGCAGCCAAGATTCGGCGGCTACCTACAATGAGCAGTTCTTC. Protein product: CASSQDSAATYNEQFF.

CDR3 DNA: TGTGCCAGCAGCTTAGCAGGGGGCAGGCTGTTCACTGAAGCTTTCTTT. This encodes CASSLAGGRLFTEAFF. V is TRBV7-8 and J is TRBJ1-1; 7 positions agree with TRBD1. This CDR3 contains 16 residues. V lost 0 bases to trimming and J lost 4 bases; unmatched junction nucleotides: 8. Germline V gene data show CDR1 as SGHVS and CDR2 as FQNEAQ.

This chain uses TRBV7-9 with TRBJ1-5, with a tentative D call TRBD1 (5 bases). Germline V gene lookup returns CDR1 SEHNR and CDR2 FQNEAQ (reference sequence). Trimming pared 2 bases from V and 3 bases from J, leaving 8 bases between. This CDR3 has 14 amino acids. In DNA, the CDR3 is TGTGCCAGCAGCTTAATAGGGGACAATCAGCCCCAGCATTTT. This encodes CASSLIGDNQPQHF.

This sequence joins TRBV7-8 and TRBJ2-7, with 11 nucleotides matching TRBD1. The length of the CDR3 is 15 residues. The germline V gene encodes CDR1 SGHVS and CDR2 FQNEAQ. Trimming cost V 0 bases and J 4 bases; bases outside gene matches: 2. This CDR3 is CASSLAGTGGYEQYF. The CDR3 coding sequence is TGTGCCAGCAGCTTAGCGGGGACAGGGGGGTACGAGCAGTACTTC.

The V and J genes are TRBV4-1 and TRBJ2-7, with TRBD1 matching 8 bases. The trim removed 1 base at V and 2 bases at J, leaving 7 bases unmatched. This CDR3 spans 16 amino acids. The germline V gene has CDR1 MGHRA and CDR2 YSYEKL. The DNA for the CDR3 is TGCGCCAGCAGCCAAGTAGTAACAGGGGGAACCTACGAGCAGTACTTC. Its translation is CASSQVVTGGTYEQYF.

The rearrangement joins TRBV6-4 to TRBJ2-2; TRBD1 matches 12 bases. This CDR3 is 15 amino acids long. With V trimmed by 6 bases and J by 5 bases, 4 bases remained unmatched. Germline-derived CDR1 and CDR2 are MRHNA and SNTAGT. The CDR3 sequence: CASSGTGGSTGELFF. CDR3 coding DNA: TGTGCCAGCAGCGGGACAGGGGGCAGTACCGGGGAGCTGTTTTTT.

The genes are TRBV7-2 and TRBJ2-3; D possibly corresponds to TRBD2 (7 bases). Germline V lookup: CDR1 SGHTA, CDR2 FQGNSA. The V and J ends lost 5 bases and 6 bases respectively, with 21 bases between them. This CDR3 spans 16 amino acids. The CDR3 loop reads CASSTLGAGARDTQYF. The CDR3 DNA is TGTGCCAGCAGCACCCTGGGGGCGGGGGCACGGGATACGCAGTATTTT.

The CDR3 loop reads CASSRSSHTYNEQFF. In DNA form, the CDR3 reads TGTGCCAGCAGCCGGAGTTCCCATACCTACAATGAGCAGTTCTTC. The J gene is TRBJ2-1, the V gene TRBV7-8; D is undetermined. CDR1 is SGHVS, CDR2 FQNEAQ, per germline. The CDR3 length is 15 residues. The V gene lost 5 bases and the J gene lost 2 bases, with 13 bases spanning the gap.

The rearrangement links TRBV29-1 to TRBJ1-1; 8 nucleotides line up with TRBD1. With 7 bases clipped from V and 3 bases from J, the junction kept 4 bases outside the gene matches. Germline values: CDR1 SQVTM, CDR2 ANQGSEA. This CDR3 is built from 12 residues. The CDR3 spells CSGAGGYTEAFF. The DNA for the CDR3 is TGCAGCGGGGCAGGGGGCTACACTGAAGCTTTCTTT. The whole variable domain, remainder taken from reference TRBV29-1 and TRBJ1-1, is SAVISQKPSRDICQRGTSLTIQCQVDSQVTMMFWYRQQPGQSLTLIATANQGSEATYESGFVIDKFPISRPNLTFSTLTVSNMSPEDSSIYLCSGAGGYTEAFFGQGTRLTVV.

V and J are TRBV6-1 and TRBJ2-1; D remains unclear. CDR3 size: 12 residues. CDR1 MNHNS and CDR2 SASEGT come from the germline V gene. Trimming removed 4 bases from V and 6 bases from J, with 7 bases in between. CDR3 residues: CASSGGFNEQFF. In DNA, the CDR3 is TGTGCCAGCAGTGGAGGTTTCAATGAGCAGTTCTTC.

The J gene is TRBJ1-2, the V gene TRBV5-1; D remains unclear. The V end was cut by 0 bases, the J end by 2 bases, with 11 bases between. The CDR3 totals 15 residues. CDR1 is SGHRS, CDR2 YFSETQ, per germline. The CDR3, as DNA: TGCGCCAGCAGCTTGGACAGCCCGATCAACTATGGCTACACCTTC. It is translated as CASSLDSPINYGYTF.

The J gene is TRBJ2-3, the V gene TRBV4-1; D is possibly TRBD2 (7 bases). Trimming stripped 0 bases from V and 2 bases from J, with 12 bases between. Per the germline V gene, CDR1 is MGHRA and CDR2 is YSYEKL. The CDR3 sequence is 16 residues long. CDR3 sequence reads: CASSQDRGGYTDTQYF. CDR3 coding DNA: TGCGCCAGCAGCCAAGATAGGGGGGGGTACACAGATACGCAGTATTTT.

The J gene is TRBJ2-2, the V gene TRBV29-1, with TRBD1 matching 9 bases. Germline V CDR1 and CDR2: SQVTM, ANQGSEA. J lost 5 bases, V lost 5 bases, and 6 bases had no gene match. The CDR3 runs to 14 residues. The CDR3 protein is CSVRGQGGTGELFF. CDR3 sequence (DNA): TGCAGCGTTAGGGGACAGGGAGGAACCGGGGAGCTGTTTTTT.